This T cell receptor beta chain was recovered during a study of metastatic and nonmetastatic thyroid tumors. Study background: Across blood and tumor or nodule tissue, repertoires from malignant and benign thyroid patients were compared with one another.

TCRdb re-called the PCR reads with MiXCR. The sample includes 20,000 to 25,000 clones, approximately 15% of them seen just once. The length of the CDR3 is 13 residues. V was trimmed by 5 bases and J by 5 bases, leaving 11 bases between them. The germline CDR1 and CDR2 sequences are SGHTA and FQGNSA. Before thyroid surgery, none of the patients had received any treatment. There are many counts of this clone. This receptor was taken from a female donor with papillary thyroid cancer or a benign thyroid nodule (not recorded which). Some clones in this sample may be carry-over from other donors' samples. V gene TRBV7-2 combines with J gene TRBJ2-3; D is perhaps TRBD1 or TRBD2 (5 bases each). The specimen was tumor tissue. The CDR3 region has the DNA TGTGCCAGCAGCCGGGACCTGGGAGATACGCAGTATTTT. As protein: CASSRDLGDTQYF. Drawing the rest from reference TRBV7-2 and TRBJ2-3, the complete variable domain is GAGVSQSPSNKVTEKGKDVELRCDPISGHTALYWYRQSLGQGLEFLIYFQGNSAPDKSGLPSDRFSAERTGGSVSTLTIQRTQQEDSAVYLCASSRDLGDTQYFGPGTRLTVL.